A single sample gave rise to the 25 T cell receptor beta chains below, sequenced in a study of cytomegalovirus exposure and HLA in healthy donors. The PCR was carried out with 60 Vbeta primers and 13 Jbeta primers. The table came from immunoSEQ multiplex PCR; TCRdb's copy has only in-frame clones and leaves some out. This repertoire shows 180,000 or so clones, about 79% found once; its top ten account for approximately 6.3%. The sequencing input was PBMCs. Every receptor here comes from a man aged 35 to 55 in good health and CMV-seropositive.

CDR3 region: CASSLATGWQETQYF. The CDR3 nucleotides are TGTGCCAGCAGCTTAGCGACAGGGTGGCAAGAGACCCAGTACTTC. The chain uses TRBV7-2 and TRBJ2-5; TRBD1 agrees at 7 bases. Germline values: CDR1 SGHTA, CDR2 FQGNSA. J was trimmed by 2 bases and V by 0 bases; bases with no gene match: 3. CDR3 length equals 15 residues.

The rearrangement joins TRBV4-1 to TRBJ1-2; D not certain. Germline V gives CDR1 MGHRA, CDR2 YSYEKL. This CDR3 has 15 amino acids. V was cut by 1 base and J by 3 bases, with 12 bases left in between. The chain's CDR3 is CASSQGRELDYGYTF. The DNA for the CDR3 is TGCGCCAGCAGCCAAGGTCGGGAGTTGGACTATGGCTACACCTTC.

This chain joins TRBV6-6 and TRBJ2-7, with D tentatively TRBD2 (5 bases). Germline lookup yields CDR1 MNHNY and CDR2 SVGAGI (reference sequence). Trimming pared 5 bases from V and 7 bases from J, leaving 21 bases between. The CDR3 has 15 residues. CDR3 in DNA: TGTGCCAGCAGTCTGGAGCGGACCCTACGGGGTGAGCAGTACTTC. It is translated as CASSLERTLRGEQYF.

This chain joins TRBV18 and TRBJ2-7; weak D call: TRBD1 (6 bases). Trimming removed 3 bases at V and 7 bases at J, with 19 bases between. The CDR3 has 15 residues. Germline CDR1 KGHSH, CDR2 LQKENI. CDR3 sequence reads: CASSPPGHGLGEQYF. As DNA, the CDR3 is TGTGCCAGCTCACCTCCGGGACACGGACTTGGGGAGCAGTACTTC.

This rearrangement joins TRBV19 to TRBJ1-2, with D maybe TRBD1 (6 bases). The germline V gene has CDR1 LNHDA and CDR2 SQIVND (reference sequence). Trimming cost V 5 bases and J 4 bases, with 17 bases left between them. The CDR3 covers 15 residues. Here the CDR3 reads CASSPMGGAAYGYTF. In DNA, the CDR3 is TGTGCCAGTAGTCCAATGGGGGGGGCCGCCTATGGCTACACCTTC.

The CDR3 is CSAQDREAFF. The DNA of the CDR3 is TGCAGTGCCCAGGACAGGGAGGCTTTCTTT. The rearrangement joins TRBV20-1 to TRBJ1-1; 8 nucleotides line up with TRBD1. This CDR3 contains 10 residues. CDR1 is DFQATT and CDR2 is SNEGSKA in the germline V gene (reference sequence). J gave up 11 bases and V 6 bases, and 5 bases lay outside the gene matches.

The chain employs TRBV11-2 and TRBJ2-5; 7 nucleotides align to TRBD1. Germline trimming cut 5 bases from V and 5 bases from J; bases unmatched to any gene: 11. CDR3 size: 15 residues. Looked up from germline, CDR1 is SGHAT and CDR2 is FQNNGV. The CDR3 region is CASSPGGGRAETQYF. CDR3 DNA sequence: TGTGCCAGCAGCCCAGGGGGTGGCAGGGCCGAGACCCAGTACTTC. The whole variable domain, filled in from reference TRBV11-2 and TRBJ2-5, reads EAGVAQSPRYKIIEKRQSVAFWCNPISGHATLYWYQQILGQGPKLLIQFQNNGVVDDSQLPKDRFSAERLKGVDSTLKIQPAKLEDSAVYLCASSPGGGRAETQYFGPGTRLLVL.

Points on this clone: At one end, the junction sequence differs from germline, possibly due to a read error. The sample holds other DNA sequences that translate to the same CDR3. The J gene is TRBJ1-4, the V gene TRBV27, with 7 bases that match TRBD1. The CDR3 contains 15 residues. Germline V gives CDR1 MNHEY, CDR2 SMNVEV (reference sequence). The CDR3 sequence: CASSFRTGLNEKLFF. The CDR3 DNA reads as TGTGCCAGTAGTTTCCGGACAGGACTAAATGAAAAACTGTTTTTT. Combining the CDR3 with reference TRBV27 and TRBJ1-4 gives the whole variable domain EAQVTQNPRYLITVTGKKLTVTCSQNMNHEYMSWYRQDPGLGLRQIYYSMNVEVTDKGDVPEGYKVSRKEKRNFPLILESPSPNQTSLYFCASSFRTGLNEKLFFGSGTQLSVL.

DNA of the CDR3: TGTGCCAGCAGTGTCCACATAGGCAGGGGAGAGACCCAGTACTTC. Its translation: CASSVHIGRGETQYF. The chain has TRBV6-1 and TRBJ2-5; D is possibly TRBD1 (6 bases). CDR1 is MNHNS and CDR2 is SASEGT in the germline V gene. This CDR3 has 15 residues. V was clipped by 4 bases and J by 4 bases, with 16 bases between them.

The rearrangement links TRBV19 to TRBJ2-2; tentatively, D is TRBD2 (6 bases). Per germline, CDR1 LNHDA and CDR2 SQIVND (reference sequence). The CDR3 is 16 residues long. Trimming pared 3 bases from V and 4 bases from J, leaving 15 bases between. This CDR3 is CASSINKDYLTGELFF. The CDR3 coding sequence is TGTGCCAGTAGTATCAACAAGGACTACCTCACCGGGGAGCTGTTTTTT.

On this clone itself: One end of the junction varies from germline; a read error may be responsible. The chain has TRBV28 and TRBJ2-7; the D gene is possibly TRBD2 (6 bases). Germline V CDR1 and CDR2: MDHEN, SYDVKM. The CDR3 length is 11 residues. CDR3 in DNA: TGTGCCAGCAGTCTTTTCGGGAGCGCCGTCTTC. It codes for CASSLFGSAVF.

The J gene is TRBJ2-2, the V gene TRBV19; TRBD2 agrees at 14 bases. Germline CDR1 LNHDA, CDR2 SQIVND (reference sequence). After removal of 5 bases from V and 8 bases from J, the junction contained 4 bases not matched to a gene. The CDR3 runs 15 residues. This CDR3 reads CASSLGLAGVGELFF. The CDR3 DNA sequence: TGTGCCAGTAGTTTGGGACTAGCGGGAGTGGGGGAGCTGTTTTTT.

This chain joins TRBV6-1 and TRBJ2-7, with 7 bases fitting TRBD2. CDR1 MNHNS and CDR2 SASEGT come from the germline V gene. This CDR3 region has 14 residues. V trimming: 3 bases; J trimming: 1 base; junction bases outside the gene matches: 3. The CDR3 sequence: CASSDGGSSYEQYF. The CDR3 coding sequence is TGTGCCAGCAGTGACGGCGGGAGTTCCTACGAGCAGTACTTC.

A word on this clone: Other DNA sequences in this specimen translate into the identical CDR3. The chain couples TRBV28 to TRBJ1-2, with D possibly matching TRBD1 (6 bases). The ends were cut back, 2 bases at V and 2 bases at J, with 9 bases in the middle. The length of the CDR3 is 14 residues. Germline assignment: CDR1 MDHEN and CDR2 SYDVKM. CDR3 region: CASSLRQGNYGYTF. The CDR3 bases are TGTGCCAGCAGTTTAAGGCAGGGGAACTATGGCTACACCTTC.

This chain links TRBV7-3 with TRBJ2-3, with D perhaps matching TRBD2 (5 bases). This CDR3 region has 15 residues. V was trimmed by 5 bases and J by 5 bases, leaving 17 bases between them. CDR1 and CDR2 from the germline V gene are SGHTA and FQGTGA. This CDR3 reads CASSPTAGHIDTQYF. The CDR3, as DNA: TGTGCCAGCAGCCCCACGGCGGGCCATATAGATACGCAGTATTTT.

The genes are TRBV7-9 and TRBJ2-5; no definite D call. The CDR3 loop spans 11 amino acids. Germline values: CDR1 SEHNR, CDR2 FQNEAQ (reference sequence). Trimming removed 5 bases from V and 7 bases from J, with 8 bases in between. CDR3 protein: CASSLRGTQYF. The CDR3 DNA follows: TGTGCCAGCAGCCTAAGAGGGACCCAGTACTTC.

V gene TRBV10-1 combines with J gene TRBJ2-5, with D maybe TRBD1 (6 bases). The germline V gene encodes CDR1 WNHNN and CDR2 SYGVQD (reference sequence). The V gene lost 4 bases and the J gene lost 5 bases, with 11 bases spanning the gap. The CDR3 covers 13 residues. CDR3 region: CASSGGPRETQYF. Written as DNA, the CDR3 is TGCGCCAGCAGTGGGGGGCCGAGGGAGACCCAGTACTTC.

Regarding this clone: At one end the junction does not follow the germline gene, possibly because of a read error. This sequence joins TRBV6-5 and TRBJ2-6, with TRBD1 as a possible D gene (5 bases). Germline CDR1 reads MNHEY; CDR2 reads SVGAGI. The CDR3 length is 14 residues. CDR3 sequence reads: CASSYNSGANGLTF. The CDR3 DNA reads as TGTGCCAGCAGTTACAATAGTGGGGCCAACGGCCTGACTTTC.

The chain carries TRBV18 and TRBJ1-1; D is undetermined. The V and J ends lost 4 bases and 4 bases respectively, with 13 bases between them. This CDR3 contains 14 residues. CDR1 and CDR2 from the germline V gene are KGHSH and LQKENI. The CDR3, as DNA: TGTGCCAGCTCACAGGAGGCTGCGGGCACTGAAGCTTTCTTT. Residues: CASSQEAAGTEAFF.

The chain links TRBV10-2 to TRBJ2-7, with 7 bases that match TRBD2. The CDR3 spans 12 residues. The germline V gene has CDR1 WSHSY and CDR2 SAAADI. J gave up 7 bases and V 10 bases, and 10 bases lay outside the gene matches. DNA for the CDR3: TGCGCCACTCAGGGAGGGGCTGGGGAGCAGTACTTC. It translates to CATQGGAGEQYF.

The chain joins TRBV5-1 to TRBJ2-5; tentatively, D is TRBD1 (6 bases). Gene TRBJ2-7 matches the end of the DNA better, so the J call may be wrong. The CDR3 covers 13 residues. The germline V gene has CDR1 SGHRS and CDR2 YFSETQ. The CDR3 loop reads CASSWTASYEQYF. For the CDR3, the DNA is TGCGCCAGCAGCTGGACAGCCTCCTACGAGCAGTACTTC.

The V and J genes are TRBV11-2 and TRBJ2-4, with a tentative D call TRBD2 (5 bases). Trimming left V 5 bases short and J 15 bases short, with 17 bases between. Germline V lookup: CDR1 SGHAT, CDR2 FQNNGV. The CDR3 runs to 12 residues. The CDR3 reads CASSTAPASMYF. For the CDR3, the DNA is TGTGCCAGCAGCACCGCTCCGGCTAGCATGTACTTC.

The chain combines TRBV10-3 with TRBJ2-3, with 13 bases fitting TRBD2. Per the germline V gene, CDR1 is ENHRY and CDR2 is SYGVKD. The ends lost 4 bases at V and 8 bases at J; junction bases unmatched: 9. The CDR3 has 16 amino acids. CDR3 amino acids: CAISGDTSGRVGTQYF. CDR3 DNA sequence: TGTGCCATCAGTGGGGATACTAGCGGGAGGGTCGGTACGCAGTATTTT.

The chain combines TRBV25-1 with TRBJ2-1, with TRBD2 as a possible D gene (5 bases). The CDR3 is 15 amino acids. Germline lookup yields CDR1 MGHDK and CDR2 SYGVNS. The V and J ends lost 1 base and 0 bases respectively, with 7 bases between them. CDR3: CASSESGISYNEQFF. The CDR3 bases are TGTGCCAGCAGTGAATCCGGGATCTCCTACAATGAGCAGTTCTTC.

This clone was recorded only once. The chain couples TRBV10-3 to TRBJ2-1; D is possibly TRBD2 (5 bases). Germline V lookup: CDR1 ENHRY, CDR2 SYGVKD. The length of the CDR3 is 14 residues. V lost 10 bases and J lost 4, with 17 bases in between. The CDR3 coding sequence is TGTGCCACCGCGGACTCCTCCTCGTACAATGAGCAGTTCTTC. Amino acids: CATADSSSYNEQFF.